The rows below give T cell receptor beta chains drawn from one sample of a study of blood T cell repertoires in COVID-19. Profiled with immunoSEQ multiplex PCR; TCRdb holds only in-frame clones, not every one. The table includes under 300,000 clones, around four fifths detected once. Sequencing was carried out using peripheral blood. These receptors originate from a man older than 75 with acute or convalescent COVID-19. CDR3s include the opening cysteine and the closing phenylalanine or tryptophan. The D gene is left open where the match is weak. A clone size is listed for some rows: how often the clone was seen (once, few, many), or a class if it is expanded.

j_call v_call d_call clone_size cdr3_aa cdr3_nt
TRBJ1-2 TRBV5-1 - - CASSSMPDSPYGYTF TGCGCCAGCAGCTCGATGCCGGACAGCCCCTATGGCTACACCTTC
TRBJ2-5 TRBV24-1 TRBD2 few CATSDSILVGGETQYF TGTGCCACCAGTGATTCCATATTGGTGGGAGGGGAGACCCAGTACTTC
TRBJ1-1 TRBV6-6 - few CASSYLGGKGTEAFF TGTGCCAGCAGTTACCTTGGAGGTAAAGGCACTGAAGCTTTCTTT
TRBJ1-4 TRBV29-1 - - CSVTTAGVDEKLFF TGCAGCGTTACGACGGCGGGTGTAGATGAAAAACTGTTTTTT
TRBJ1-5 TRBV4-2 TRBD1 many CASSQGTGTYSNQPQHF TGTGCCAGCAGCCAAGGGACAGGCACTTATAGCAATCAGCCCCAGCATTTT
TRBJ2-3 TRBV29-1 TRBD2 - CSVLPTASGGAGTQYF TGCAGCGTTCTTCCTACGGCTAGCGGGGGTGCAGGGACGCAGTATTTT
TRBJ2-6 TRBV6-5 TRBD2 - CAGRGAGANVLTF TGTGCCGGTCGGGGGGCTGGGGCCAACGTCCTGACTTTC
TRBJ2-5 TRBV9 TRBD2 many CASSLGTSEPETQYF TGTGCCAGCAGCTTAGGGACTAGCGAGCCAGAGACCCAGTACTTC
TRBJ2-5 TRBV5-1 TRBD1 once CASSLAGTGGMETQYF TGCGCCAGCAGCTTGGCCGGGACAGGGGGCATGGAGACCCAGTACTTC
TRBJ2-2 TRBV19 TRBD1 - CASSGTGGPRELFF TGTGCCAGTAGCGGGACAGGGGGCCCCCGGGAGCTGTTTTTT
TRBJ1-1 TRBV6-2/TRBV6-3 - - CASSSGGAKTEAFF TGTGCCAGCAGTTCTGGGGGGGCCAAGACTGAAGCTTTCTTT
TRBJ2-5 TRBV5-4 - - CASSLSSRETQYF TGTGCCAGCAGCTTGTCTAGCAGAGAGACCCAGTACTTC
TRBJ1-1 TRBV18 TRBD1 - CASSPGQGKNTEAFF TGTGCCAGCTCACCAGGACAGGGGAAGAACACTGAAGCTTTCTTT
TRBJ2-2 TRBV4-1 - - CASSQASYTGELFF TGCGCCAGCAGCCAAGCTAGTTACACCGGGGAGCTGTTTTTT
TRBJ2-1 TRBV5-1 - - CASSLGAGSDEQFF TGCGCCAGCAGCTTGGGGGCAGGTTCGGATGAGCAGTTCTTC
TRBJ2-7 TRBV2 - - CASSPQSYEQYF TGTGCCAGCAGTCCCCAGTCCTACGAGCAGTACTTC
TRBJ2-1 TRBV2 - - CASREVSSYNEQFF TGTGCCAGCAGAGAGGTGAGCTCCTACAATGAGCAGTTCTTC
TRBJ2-7 TRBV27 TRBD1 - CASSLLQGAAYEQYF TGTGCCAGCAGTTTATTGCAGGGGGCGGCGTACGAGCAGTACTTC
TRBJ2-7 TRBV6-2/TRBV6-3 TRBD1 - CASSPNRGFGYEQYF TGTGCCAGCAGCCCCAACAGGGGGTTCGGGTACGAGCAGTACTTC
TRBJ2-7 TRBV3-1/TRBV3-2 - - CASSQGYSYYEQYF TGTGCCAGCAGCCAAGGTTACTCCTACTACGAGCAGTACTTC
TRBJ1-3 TRBV18 - few CASSTDSSNTIYF TGTGCCAGCTCAACCGACAGTTCAAACACCATATATTTT
TRBJ2-3 TRBV5-4 TRBD2 - CASSFGLAANTDTQYF TGTGCCAGCAGCTTTGGGCTAGCGGCAAACACAGATACGCAGTATTTT
TRBJ2-5 TRBV5-4 TRBD2 - CASSRSGSLFQETQYF TGTGCCAGCAGTCGTAGCGGGAGCCTCTTCCAAGAGACCCAGTACTTC
TRBJ1-5 TRBV18 - - CASSPPQQPQHF TGTGCCAGCTCACCACCGCAGCAGCCCCAGCATTTT
TRBJ1-5 TRBV28 - - CASRGGGWQPQHF TGTGCCAGCAGAGGGGGGGGTTGGCAGCCCCAGCATTTT
TRBJ2-7 TRBV5-1 TRBD1 - CASSLAGTAYEQYF TGCGCCAGCAGCTTGGCCGGGACAGCCTACGAGCAGTACTTC
TRBJ2-5 TRBV5-4 - - CASSLGRTGGEETQYF TGTGCCAGCAGCTTGGGGCGTACTGGAGGTGAAGAGACCCAGTACTTC
TRBJ2-2 TRBV19 TRBD2 - CASSISSGRITGELFF TGTGCCAGTAGTATAAGCAGCGGGAGGATTACCGGGGAGCTGTTTTTT
TRBJ2-7 TRBV11-2 TRBD1 - CASSPDRVSYEQYF TGTGCCAGCAGCCCCGACAGGGTATCCTACGAGCAGTACTTC
TRBJ2-2 TRBV19 - - CASSMSRVGELFF TGTGCCAGTAGTATGTCCAGGGTCGGGGAGCTGTTTTTT
TRBJ2-7 TRBV7-6 TRBD1 - CASSFFAGGSYEQYF TGTGCCAGCAGCTTCTTTGCAGGGGGAAGCTACGAGCAGTACTTC
TRBJ1-5 TRBV30 TRBD1 - CAWSSTGWGNQPQHF TGTGCCTGGAGTTCGACAGGGTGGGGCAATCAGCCCCAGCATTTT
TRBJ1-1 TRBV5-1 - - CASSLGLGQLGRNTEAFF TGCGCCAGCAGCTTGGGCCTCGGTCAGCTGGGCCGGAATACTGAAGCTTTCTTT
TRBJ2-2 TRBV5-1 TRBD2 - CASSFAAGTSGRALPNSGELFF TGCGCCAGCAGCTTCGCCGCCGGGACTAGCGGGAGGGCCCTCCCGAATTCCGGGGAGCTGTTTTTT
TRBJ2-2 TRBV29-1 TRBD2 - CSVALVAGVTGELFF TGCAGCGTTGCCCTAGTTGCGGGAGTAACCGGGGAGCTGTTTTTT
TRBJ1-1 TRBV12-3/TRBV12-4 - - CASTGRDTEAFF TGTGCCAGCACAGGCAGGGACACTGAAGCTTTCTTT
TRBJ2-2 TRBV18 TRBD2 - CASSPSAGGNTGELFF TGTGCCAGCTCACCCTCAGCGGGAGGGAACACCGGGGAGCTGTTTTTT
TRBJ2-2 TRBV6-5 - - CASRPGRNTGELFF TGTGCCAGCAGGCCAGGTAGAAACACCGGGGAGCTGTTTTTT
TRBJ2-7 TRBV5-1 TRBD1 - CASSFGQTGGSYEQYF TGCGCCAGCAGCTTTGGTCAGACAGGGGGCAGCTACGAGCAGTACTTC
TRBJ2-1 TRBV5-1 TRBD2 - CASSLLAGAYNEQFF TGCGCCAGCAGCTTACTAGCGGGGGCGTACAATGAGCAGTTCTTC
TRBJ2-5 TRBV20-1 - - CSAILQETQYF TGCAGTGCGATACTACAAGAGACCCAGTACTTC
TRBJ2-5 TRBV30 TRBD2 - CAWSASGGSETQYF TGTGCCTGGAGTGCGAGCGGGGGCTCGGAGACCCAGTACTTC
TRBJ1-5 TRBV28 TRBD1 - CASTRGQKPQHF TGTGCCAGCACCAGGGGGCAAAAGCCCCAGCATTTT
TRBJ2-2 TRBV5-1 TRBD2 - CASSLGAREGPGELFF TGCGCCAGCAGCTTGGGGGCCAGGGAGGGTCCCGGGGAGCTGTTTTTT
TRBJ1-2 TRBV5-6 TRBD1 once CASSLDRGGYGYTF TGTGCCAGCAGCTTGGACAGGGGCGGCTATGGCTACACCTTC
TRBJ2-1 TRBV29-1 - - CSVKGLEARILNEQFF TGCAGCGTTAAAGGGCTAGAGGCTAGAATTCTCAATGAGCAGTTCTTC
TRBJ1-5 TRBV19 - - CASAPLDRSDNQPQHF TGTGCCAGTGCCCCTCTCGACAGGTCGGACAATCAGCCCCAGCATTTT
TRBJ2-2 TRBV29-1 TRBD2 - CSVEDRRGEGTGELFF TGCAGCGTTGAAGATCGCAGAGGGGAGGGCACCGGGGAGCTGTTTTTT
TRBJ2-3 TRBV2 - - CASRKFTTATDTQYF TGTGCCAGCAGAAAATTCACGACAGCCACAGATACGCAGTATTTT
TRBJ1-1 TRBV30 - - CAWMADTEAFF TGTGCCTGGATGGCGGACACTGAAGCTTTCTTT
TRBJ1-2 TRBV10-3 TRBD1 - CAISGRTGAGYTF TGTGCCATCAGTGGGAGGACAGGGGCTGGCTACACCTTC
TRBJ2-7 TRBV5-6 TRBD1 - CASSVKPTGVAYEQYF TGTGCCAGCAGCGTAAAGCCGACAGGGGTCGCCTACGAGCAGTACTTC
TRBJ1-6 TRBV30 TRBD1 - CAWSVGGDSPLHF TGTGCCTGGAGTGTAGGGGGCGATTCACCCCTCCACTTT
TRBJ2-3 TRBV6-5 TRBD2 - CASRPIGAGADTQYF TGTGCCAGCAGGCCGATAGGGGCGGGAGCAGATACGCAGTATTTT
TRBJ2-2 TRBV30 - - CAWSSEVTGELFF TGTGCCTGGAGTAGTGAGGTCACCGGGGAGCTGTTTTTT
TRBJ1-5 TRBV10-3 - few CAISTGSDQPQHF TGTGCCATCAGCACAGGGTCGGATCAGCCCCAGCATTTT
TRBJ2-7 TRBV6-5 TRBD2 - CASSYSAGGTYEQYF TGTGCCAGCAGTTACTCGGCGGGAGGGACCTACGAGCAGTACTTC
TRBJ2-1 TRBV7-2 - - CASSGGTAYNEQFF TGTGCCAGCAGCGGCGGGACAGCTTACAATGAGCAGTTCTTC